The T cell receptor beta chain under discussion was sequenced for a study of T cells in Graves' hyperthyroidism and ophthalmopathy. The trim removed 0 bases at V and 4 bases at J, leaving 7 bases unmatched. The CDR3 is 17 residues long. Germline V gene lookup returns CDR1 DFQATT and CDR2 SNEGSKA (reference sequence). Overall study findings and caveats: Among thyroid clonotypes expanded above 0.001, most also appeared in blood.

A patient was excluded if there was uncontrolled infection, other autoimmune disease, pregnancy or lactation. Orbital computed tomography and thyroid ultrasound, together with serum TRAb and thyroxine and clinical symptoms, were used for diagnoses. The source material, RNA transcripts, was used to amplify TCR beta CDR3 regions. HTBI primers were used for first-round RT-PCR of the TCR CDR3. TCRdb re-called the multiplex PCR reads with MiXCR, one entry per CDR3 protein. The sample carries a few hundred thousand distinct CDR3 sequences, roughly 15% recorded once. This clonotype has ten or more counts. The antigen is not known.

The receptor's source is a woman in her thirties with Graves' ophthalmopathy. The rearrangement uses TRBV20-1 and TRBJ2-3; 13 positions match TRBD2. Material for sequencing was blood. Here the CDR3 reads CSARDLLAGGGADTQYF. In nucleotides, the CDR3 is TGCAGTGCTAGAGATTTACTAGCGGGGGGGGGGGCAGATACGCAGTATTTT.